This is a list of T cell receptor beta chains from one sample in a study of molecular identifiers for immune sequencing clone quantification. MiXCR, run by TCRdb on the PCR reads, gives a single entry per CDR3 protein. The sample has 62,000 or so distinct CDR3 sequences; 15% to 20% are singletons. Sequences were obtained from naive CD8+ T cells from blood, with Jurkat cell RNA spiked in. The receptors shown here come from a human donor in good health. Some libraries in this study had Jurkat cell RNA spiked in. Both conserved end residues are trimmed from each CDR3.

V gene,J gene,CDR3 protein
TRBV11-2,TRBJ1-1,ATTEGTTEAF
TRBV19,TRBJ2-7,ASSAGSTYEQY
TRBV13,TRBJ2-4,ASSLRSLAAKNIQY
TRBV20-1,TRBJ2-5,SASLLQTMNHQETQY
TRBV29-1,TRBJ2-7,SVEEKGQGTYEQY
TRBV27,TRBJ2-7,ASRDSSYEQY
TRBV11-2,TRBJ1-4,ASSSGQYATNEKLF
TRBV7-9,TRBJ1-5,ASSHQNQPQH
TRBV29-1,TRBJ2-1,SVVLRQGSYNEQF
TRBV2,TRBJ2-3,ASSHEVGSGVPRDTQY
TRBV7-9,TRBJ2-2,AKGRSTGELF
TRBV28,TRBJ2-7,ASSMWDHEQY
TRBV18,TRBJ2-1,ASSLTESSYNEQF
TRBV6-2/TRBV6-3,TRBJ2-7,ASSARTLQGFEQY
TRBV27,TRBJ2-7,ASSLLPGITYEQY
TRBV3-1,TRBJ1-6,ASSQQRESYNSPLH
TRBV5-1,TRBJ2-1,ASTVWVSDNEQF
TRBV11-2,TRBJ2-5,ASSLTASGKETQY
TRBV28,TRBJ2-7,ASSPGTGGPYEQY
TRBV20-1,TRBJ2-2,SIRQLNTGELF